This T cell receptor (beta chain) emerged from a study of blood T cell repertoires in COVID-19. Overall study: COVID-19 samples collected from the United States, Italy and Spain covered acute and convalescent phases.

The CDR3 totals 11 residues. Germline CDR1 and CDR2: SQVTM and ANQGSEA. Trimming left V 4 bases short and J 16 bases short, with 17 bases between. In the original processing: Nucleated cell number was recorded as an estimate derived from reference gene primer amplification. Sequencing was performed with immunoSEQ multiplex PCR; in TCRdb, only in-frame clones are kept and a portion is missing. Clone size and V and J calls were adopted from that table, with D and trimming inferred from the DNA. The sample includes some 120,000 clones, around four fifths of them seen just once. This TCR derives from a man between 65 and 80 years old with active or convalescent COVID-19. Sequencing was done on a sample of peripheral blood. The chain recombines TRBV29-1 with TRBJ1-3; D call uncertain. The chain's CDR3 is CSVVWQFFMYF. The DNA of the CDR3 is TGCAGCGTTGTATGGCAGTTCTTTATGTATTTT.